The 27 T cell receptor beta chains below all came from one sample that was sequenced in a study of control samples from healthy donors and cancer patients. This table comes from immunoSEQ multiplex PCR, and its TCRdb copy is limited to in-frame clones, with some not included. Its listing shows around 190,000 clones. The sequenced material came from blood. The receptors originated from a woman in her 30s in good health.

The CDR3 DNA follows: TGTGCCAGCAGTTACACCGGGGGAAGCTCCTACGAGCAGTACTTC. It specifies CASSYTGGSSYEQYF. This sequence joins TRBV6-6 and TRBJ2-7; TRBD2 might be the D (6 bases). Germline V gives CDR1 MNHNY, CDR2 SVGAGI (reference sequence). There are 15 residues in the CDR3. V lost 2 bases to trimming and J lost 0 bases, with 11 bases between them.

The V and J genes are TRBV19 and TRBJ1-1, with a possible D match to TRBD1 (6 bases). The CDR3 contains 13 residues. The germline CDR1 and CDR2 sequences are LNHDA and SQIVND (reference sequence). V lost 4 bases, J lost 8 bases, and 14 bases lay in between. The CDR3 region has the DNA TGTGCCAGTAGTACCGTTACAGGGAAAGAAGCTTTCTTT. Encoded protein: CASSTVTGKEAFF.

The rearrangement uses TRBV9 and TRBJ1-3, with D uncertain. The V end was cut by 2 bases, the J end by 4 bases, with 7 bases between. The germline CDR1 and CDR2 sequences are SGDLS and YYNGEE. The CDR3 has 13 amino acids. This CDR3 is CASSVGRGNTIYF. The CDR3 DNA reads TGTGCCAGCAGCGTTGGCAGGGGAAACACCATATATTTT.

The rearrangement joins TRBV7-9 to TRBJ1-4; 8 bases are a match to TRBD1. CDR1 and CDR2 (germline): SEHNR, FQNEAQ (reference sequence). V trimming: 0 bases; J trimming: 1 base; junction bases outside the gene matches: 4. The CDR3 spans 17 residues. CDR3 residues: CASSLAFGTGTNEKLFF. The CDR3 region has the DNA TGTGCCAGCAGCTTAGCGTTCGGGACAGGAACTAATGAAAAACTGTTTTTT.

J is TRBJ2-5 and V is TRBV4-1; D is ambiguous. V lost 4 bases to trimming and J lost 3 bases, with 9 bases between them. The germline CDR1 and CDR2 sequences are MGHRA and YSYEKL. The CDR3 contains 13 residues. The CDR3 loop reads CASSLAIKETQYF. The CDR3 DNA reads as TGCGCCAGCAGCCTTGCGATTAAAGAGACCCAGTACTTC.

The V gene is TRBV19, the J gene TRBJ1-2, with no clear D. V shed 7 bases and J shed 6 bases, with 18 bases lying between them. The CDR3 runs 14 residues. Germline V gene data show CDR1 as LNHDA and CDR2 as SQIVND (reference sequence). CDR3 amino acids: CASTDPEKGHGYTF. As DNA, the CDR3 is TGTGCCAGTACCGACCCGGAGAAGGGCCATGGCTACACCTTC.

The rearrangement links TRBV5-1 to TRBJ1-4; unclear D gene. Germline values: CDR1 SGHRS, CDR2 YFSETQ. The CDR3 is 15 amino acids. The V end was cut by 3 bases, the J end by 4 bases, with 13 bases between. CDR3 coding DNA: TGCGCCAGCAGCTACGGACGGTCGTTTAATGAAAAACTGTTTTTT. Encoded protein: CASSYGRSFNEKLFF.

The chain is built from TRBV5-4 and TRBJ1-1; D is unclear. This CDR3 has 13 amino acids. Germline assignment: CDR1 SGHNT and CDR2 YYREEE (reference sequence). The germline V and J ends were trimmed by 0 bases and 1 base, with 4 bases remaining between them. CDR3 loop: CASSLDRNTEAFF. In DNA, the CDR3 is TGTGCCAGCAGCTTGGATCGGAACACTGAAGCTTTCTTT.

This chain connects TRBV27 to TRBJ2-3; no clear D. Trimming left V 3 bases short and J 3 bases short, with 7 bases between. The V gene's germline CDR1 is MNHEY and CDR2 SMNVEV (reference sequence). The CDR3 covers 13 residues. The CDR3 sequence is CASSLVGTDTQYF. DNA for the CDR3: TGTGCCAGCAGTTTGGTCGGAACAGATACGCAGTATTTT.

This chain connects TRBV19 to TRBJ2-5; 8 nucleotides line up with TRBD1. Germline V gene sequence: CDR1 LNHDA, CDR2 SQIVND (reference sequence). The CDR3 covers 15 residues. The trim removed 4 bases at V and 3 bases at J, leaving 7 bases unmatched. As DNA, the CDR3 is TGTGCCAGTAGTACTCGGACAGGGTGGGAAGAGACCCAGTACTTC. This sequence encodes CASSTRTGWEETQYF.

V and J are TRBV28 and TRBJ1-4; D not certain. This CDR3 region has 12 residues. Per germline, CDR1 MDHEN and CDR2 SYDVKM. V lost 5 bases to trimming and J lost 7 bases, with 8 bases between them. CDR3: CASSPRREKLFF. The CDR3, as DNA: TGTGCCAGCAGTCCACGCCGTGAAAAACTGTTTTTT.

This sequence joins TRBV30 and TRBJ1-4; D perhaps matches TRBD1 (5 bases). Germline CDR1 GTSNPN, CDR2 SVGIG (reference sequence). CDR3 length: 11 amino acids. V was cut by 5 bases and J by 8 bases, with 9 bases left in between. CDR3 loop: CAWERTEKLFF. In DNA form, the CDR3 reads TGTGCCTGGGAGAGGACAGAAAAACTGTTTTTT.

The chain combines TRBV6-5 with TRBJ1-4; D is uncertain. Trimming shortened V by 3 bases and J by 3 bases, and 11 bases separated the two germline ends. The CDR3 sequence is 15 residues long. Germline V gene data show CDR1 as MNHEY and CDR2 as SVGAGI. The CDR3 region is CASSYRIGPNEKLFF. CDR3 bases: TGTGCCAGCAGTTATCGGATTGGGCCTAATGAAAAACTGTTTTTT.

The chain couples TRBV4-1 to TRBJ1-5, with a weak D call TRBD1 (5 bases). CDR3 length: 14 residues. Germline V lookup: CDR1 MGHRA, CDR2 YSYEKL. Trimming left V 0 bases short and J 3 bases short, with 6 bases between. As DNA, the CDR3 is TGCGCCAGCAGCCAAGAACAGGTCAATCAGCCCCAGCATTTT. This translates into CASSQEQVNQPQHF.

The rearrangement uses TRBV28 and TRBJ1-1; a weak D match, TRBD1 (6 bases). Per germline, CDR1 MDHEN and CDR2 SYDVKM. Trimming took off 8 bases at V and 5 bases at J, with 15 bases between the two ends. The CDR3 covers 13 residues. The CDR3 sequence is CASSEGGRTEAFF. Written as DNA, the CDR3 is TGTGCCAGCTCAGAGGGGGGGCGGACTGAAGCTTTCTTT.

The chain uses TRBV15 and TRBJ1-5; the D gene is possibly TRBD1 (6 bases). Trimming shortened V by 7 bases and J by 8 bases, and 24 bases separated the two germline ends. The CDR3 has 16 amino acids. Germline-derived CDR1 and CDR2 are LNHNV and YYDKDF (reference sequence). The CDR3 sequence is CATIGGGEQGLKPQHF. In DNA, the CDR3 is TGTGCCACCATAGGCGGGGGGGAACAGGGACTGAAGCCCCAGCATTTT.

The chain has TRBV5-1 and TRBJ2-3; no reliable D call. Germline V gene sequence: CDR1 SGHRS, CDR2 YFSETQ. The CDR3 extends over 13 amino acids. V lost 1 base and J lost 6, with 9 bases in between. The CDR3 DNA sequence: TGCGCCAGCAGCTTGAGTAATGGTGATACGCAGTATTTT. Amino acids: CASSLSNGDTQYF. Full variable domain (missing parts from reference TRBV5-1 and TRBJ2-3): KAGVTQTPRYLIKTRGQQVTLSCSPISGHRSVSWYQQTPGQGLQFLFEYFSETQRNKGNFPGRFSGRQFSNSRSEMNVSTLELGDSALYLCASSLSNGDTQYFGPGTRLTVL.

The chain is built from TRBV7-2 and TRBJ1-6, with 8 bases aligning to TRBD1. Trimming removed 2 bases from V and 9 bases from J; junction bases left unmatched: 6. Looked up from germline, CDR1 is SGHTA and CDR2 is FQGNSA. The CDR3 runs to 15 residues. The CDR3 region has the DNA TGTGCCAGCAGCTTACCCGCAGGGGGCGGTTCACCCCTCCACTTT. This codes for CASSLPAGGGSPLHF.

The chain has TRBV10-3 and TRBJ2-6; the D is unclear. V was shortened by 4 bases and J by 4 bases, with 11 bases between the two germline ends. In germline, CDR1 is ENHRY, CDR2 SYGVKD. This CDR3 comprises 15 residues. The CDR3 DNA follows: TGTGCCATCAGTGGTCAGGATCCCGGGGCCAACGTCCTGACTTTC. It translates to CAISGQDPGANVLTF.

This chain connects TRBV7-8 to TRBJ1-6; no firm D call. Germline V lookup: CDR1 SGHVS, CDR2 FQNEAQ. V lost 3 bases and J 7 bases, leaving 10 bases between the germline ends. CDR3 length: 14 amino acids. The CDR3 loop is CASSFQERNSPLHF. For the CDR3, the DNA is TGTGCCAGCAGCTTTCAGGAAAGAAATTCACCCCTCCACTTT. Supplemented by reference TRBV7-8 and TRBJ1-6, the full variable domain reads GAGVSQSPRYKVAKRGQDVALRCDPISGHVSLFWYQQALGQGPEFLTYFQNEAQLDKSGLPSDRFFAERPEGSVSTLKIQRTQQEDSAVYLCASSFQERNSPLHFGNGTRLTVT.

The rearrangement links TRBV4-3 to TRBJ1-2, with D maybe TRBD1 (5 bases). Per the germline V gene, CDR1 is LGHNA and CDR2 is YSLEER. The V end was cut by 0 bases, the J end by 7 bases, with 9 bases between. This CDR3 region has 13 residues. DNA of the CDR3: TGCGCCAGCAGCCAAGATGACGGGGGTGGCTACACCTTC. As protein: CASSQDDGGGYTF.

Concerning this clone itself: Other DNA sequences in this sample translate to the same CDR3. V usage is TRBV5-1 and J usage is TRBJ2-7; D gene uncertain. CDR1 is SGHRS, CDR2 YFSETQ, per germline. The CDR3 contains 11 residues. The V end was cut by 5 bases, the J end by 3 bases, with 6 bases between. The CDR3: CASRSGYEQYF. DNA of the CDR3: TGCGCCAGCAGGTCAGGCTACGAGCAGTACTTC. Full variable domain (rest looked up from reference TRBV5-1 and TRBJ2-7): KAGVTQTPRYLIKTRGQQVTLSCSPISGHRSVSWYQQTPGQGLQFLFEYFSETQRNKGNFPGRFSGRQFSNSRSEMNVSTLELGDSALYLCASRSGYEQYFGPGTRLTVT.

V usage is TRBV27 and J usage is TRBJ1-6; the D gene is possibly TRBD1 (5 bases). Trimming shortened V by 4 bases and J by 10 bases, and 17 bases separated the two germline ends. This CDR3 has 15 amino acids. CDR1 is MNHEY, CDR2 SMNVEV, per germline (reference sequence). CDR3 protein: CASSSWGGAESPLHF. The CDR3 DNA reads TGTGCCAGCAGTTCCTGGGGGGGTGCGGAATCACCCCTCCACTTT.

This rearrangement joins TRBV5-4 to TRBJ1-2; possibly TRBD1 for D (5 bases). V was pared by 1 base and J by 2 bases, with 18 bases between. CDR3 length: 17 residues. Germline V gene lookup returns CDR1 SGHNT and CDR2 YYREEE (reference sequence). The CDR3 reads CASSLRGGGEVNYGYTF. The DNA for the CDR3 is TGTGCCAGCAGCTTGAGGGGCGGCGGGGAAGTCAACTATGGCTACACCTTC.

The rearrangement links TRBV9 to TRBJ2-7; TRBD1 is a possible D gene (5 bases). There are 14 residues in the CDR3. CDR1 and CDR2 (germline): SGDLS, YYNGEE. The germline V and J ends were trimmed by 3 bases and 6 bases, with 16 bases remaining between them. This CDR3 is CASSETTGFGEQYF. The CDR3 nucleotides read TGTGCCAGCAGCGAAACTACAGGCTTCGGCGAGCAGTACTTC. The variable domain in full, completed from reference TRBV9 and TRBJ2-7, reads DSGVTQTPKHLITATGQRVTLRCSPRSGDLSVYWYQQSLDQGLQFLIQYYNGEERAKGNILERFSAQQFPDLHSELNLSSLELGDSALYFCASSETTGFGEQYFGPGTRLTVT.

The rearrangement uses TRBV28 and TRBJ1-2; the D is unclear. CDR1 MDHEN and CDR2 SYDVKM come from the germline V gene. Trimming removed 2 bases from V and 4 bases from J, with 11 bases in between. The CDR3 has 14 residues. This chain's CDR3 is CASSLVGRGYGYTF. CDR3 bases: TGTGCCAGCAGTTTAGTCGGTCGCGGCTATGGCTACACCTTC.

The chain has TRBV6-6 and TRBJ1-2; perhaps TRBD1 as D (5 bases). This CDR3 is 13 amino acids long. Trimming cost V 0 bases and J 6 bases, with 8 bases left between them. Germline values: CDR1 MNHNY, CDR2 SVGAGI (reference sequence). This CDR3 is CASSYSRGDGYTF. The CDR3 nucleotides are TGTGCCAGCAGTTACTCGCGGGGGGATGGCTACACCTTC.